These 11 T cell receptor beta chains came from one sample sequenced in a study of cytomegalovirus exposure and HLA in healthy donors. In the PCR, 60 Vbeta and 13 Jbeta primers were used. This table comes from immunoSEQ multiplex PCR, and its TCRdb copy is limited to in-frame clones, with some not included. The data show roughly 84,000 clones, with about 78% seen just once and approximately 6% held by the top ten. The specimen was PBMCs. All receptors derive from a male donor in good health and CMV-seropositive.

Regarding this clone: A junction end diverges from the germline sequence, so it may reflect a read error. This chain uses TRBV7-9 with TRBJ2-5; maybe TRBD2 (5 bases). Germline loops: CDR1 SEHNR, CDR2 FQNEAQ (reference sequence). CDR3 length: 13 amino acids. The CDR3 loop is CSSSYGGSETQYF. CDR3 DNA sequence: TGTTCCAGCAGTTATGGAGGCAGCGAGACCCAGTACTTC.

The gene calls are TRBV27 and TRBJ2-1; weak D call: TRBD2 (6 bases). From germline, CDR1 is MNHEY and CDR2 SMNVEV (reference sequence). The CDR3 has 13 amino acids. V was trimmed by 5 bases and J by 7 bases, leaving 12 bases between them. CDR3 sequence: CASSRGILNEQFF. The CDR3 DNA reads TGTGCCAGCAGTCGCGGGATCCTGAATGAGCAGTTCTTC.

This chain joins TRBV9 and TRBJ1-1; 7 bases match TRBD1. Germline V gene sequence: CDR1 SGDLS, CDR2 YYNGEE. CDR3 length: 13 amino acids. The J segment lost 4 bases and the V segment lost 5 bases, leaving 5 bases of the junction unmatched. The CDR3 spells CASSHRGRTEAFF. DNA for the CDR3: TGTGCCAGCAGTCATAGGGGGCGCACTGAAGCTTTCTTT. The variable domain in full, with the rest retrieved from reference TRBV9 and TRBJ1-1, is DSGVTQTPKHLITATGQRVTLRCSPRSGDLSVYWYQQSLDQGLQFLIQYYNGEERAKGNILERFSAQQFPDLHSELNLSSLELGDSALYFCASSHRGRTEAFFGQGTRLTVV.

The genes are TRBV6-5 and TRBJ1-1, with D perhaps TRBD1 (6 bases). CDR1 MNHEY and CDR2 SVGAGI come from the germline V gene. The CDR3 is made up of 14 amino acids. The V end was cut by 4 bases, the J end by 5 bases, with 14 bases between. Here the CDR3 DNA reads TGTGCCAGCAGTTCGCCAGGGGTAATTACTGAAGCTTTCTTT. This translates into CASSSPGVITEAFF.

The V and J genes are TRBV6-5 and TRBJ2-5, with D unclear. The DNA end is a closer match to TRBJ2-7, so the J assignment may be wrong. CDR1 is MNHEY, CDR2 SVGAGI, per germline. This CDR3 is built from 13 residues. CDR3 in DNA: TGTGCCAGCAGTTACCAGGCTGCCTACGAGCAGTACTTC. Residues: CASSYQAAYEQYF.

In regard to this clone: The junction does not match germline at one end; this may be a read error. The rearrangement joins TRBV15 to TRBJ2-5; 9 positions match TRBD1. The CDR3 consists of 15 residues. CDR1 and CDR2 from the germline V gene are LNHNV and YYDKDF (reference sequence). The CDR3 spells CATRRTRDRAETQYF. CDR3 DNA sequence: TGTGCCACCCGCAGAACCCGGGACAGGGCTGAGACCCAGTACTTC.

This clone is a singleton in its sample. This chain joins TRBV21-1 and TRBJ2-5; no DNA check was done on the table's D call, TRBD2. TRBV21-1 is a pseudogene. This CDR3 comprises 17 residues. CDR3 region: CASISYPPPEGQETQYF. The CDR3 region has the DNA TGTGCCAGCATCTCCTACCCCCCTCCGGAGGGGCAAGAGACCCAGTACTTC.

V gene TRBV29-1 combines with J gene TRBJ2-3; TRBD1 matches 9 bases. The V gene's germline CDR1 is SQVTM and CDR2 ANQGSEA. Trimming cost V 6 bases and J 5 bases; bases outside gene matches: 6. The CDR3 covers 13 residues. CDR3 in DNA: TGCAGCGTGGACAGGGGAGGAGGAGATACGCAGTATTTT. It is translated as CSVDRGGGDTQYF.

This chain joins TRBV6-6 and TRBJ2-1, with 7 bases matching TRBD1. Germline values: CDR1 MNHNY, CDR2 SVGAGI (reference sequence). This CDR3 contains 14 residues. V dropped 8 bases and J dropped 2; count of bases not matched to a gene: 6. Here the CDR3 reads CASQLTGTYNEQFF. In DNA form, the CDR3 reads TGTGCCAGCCAATTGACAGGGACCTACAATGAGCAGTTCTTC.

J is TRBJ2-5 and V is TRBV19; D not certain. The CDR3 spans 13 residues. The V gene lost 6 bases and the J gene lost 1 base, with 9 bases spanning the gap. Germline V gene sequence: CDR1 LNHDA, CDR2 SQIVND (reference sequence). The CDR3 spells CASREASQETQYF. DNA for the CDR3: TGTGCCAGTAGAGAGGCATCCCAAGAGACCCAGTACTTC.

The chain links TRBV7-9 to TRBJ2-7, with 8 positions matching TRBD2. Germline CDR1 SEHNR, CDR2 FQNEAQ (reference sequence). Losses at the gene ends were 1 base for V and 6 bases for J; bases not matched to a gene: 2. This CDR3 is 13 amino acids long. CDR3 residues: CASSLGGLAEQYF. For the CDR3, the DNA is TGTGCCAGCAGCTTAGGTGGACTAGCCGAGCAGTACTTC.